This is a list of T cell receptor beta chains from one sample in a study of T-cell reconstitution after alpha-beta-depleted transplantation in children. TCRdb reanalysed the PCR reads using MiXCR and keeps one entry per CDR3 protein. The sample has about 610,000 distinct CDR3 sequences, 25% to 30% seen once. The sample here was PBMCs, taken before TCRalphabeta/CD19-depleted stem cell transplant. The receptors come from a boy in the first two years of life with Wiskott-Aldrich syndrome, due to receive a stem cell transplant. CDR3s include the opening cysteine and the closing phenylalanine or tryptophan. A D gene is named only where the DNA matches it firmly. Clone size, where shown, is once, few, many, or a class for clones that have expanded.

size: few
D: .
J: TRBJ1-1
V: TRBV11-1
DNA: TGTGCCAGCAGCTTAGCTCCGGACGGGAACACTGAAGCTTTCTTT
CDR3: CASSLAPDGNTEAFF

size: .
D: .
J: TRBJ2-6
V: TRBV14
DNA: TGTGCCAGCAGCCTCCCGGGTGCGGCTGGGGCCAACGTCCTGACTTTC
CDR3: CASSLPGAAGANVLTF

size: .
D: .
J: TRBJ2-5
V: TRBV5-5
DNA: TGTGCCAGCAGCATCAGGGAAGGGCCGAGGGAGACCCAGTACTTC
CDR3: CASSIREGPRETQYF

size: few
D: .
J: TRBJ1-2
V: TRBV7-2
DNA: TGTGCCAGCAGCTTAGGGGTTGGGGTTAACTATGGCTACACCTTC
CDR3: CASSLGVGVNYGYTF

size: .
D: TRBD2
J: TRBJ2-1
V: TRBV15
DNA: TGTGCCACCAGCAGGGGACTAGCGGGAGATTCCTACAATGAGCAGTTCTTC
CDR3: CATSRGLAGDSYNEQFF

size: .
D: TRBD1
J: TRBJ1-1
V: TRBV4-1
DNA: TGCGCCAGCAACCCGACAGGGACTGGGGACACTGAAGCTTTCTTT
CDR3: CASNPTGTGDTEAFF

size: .
D: .
J: TRBJ2-3
V: TRBV5-1
DNA: TGCGCCAGCAGTTTGAATCAAGCCCCCCTAGATACGCAGTATTTT
CDR3: CASSLNQAPLDTQYF

size: once
D: TRBD1
J: TRBJ2-3
V: TRBV5-1
DNA: TGCGCCAGCAGCGCTCCCGGTACAGGGGGCAGAGATACGCAGTATTTT
CDR3: CASSAPGTGGRDTQYF

size: few
D: .
J: TRBJ2-1
V: TRBV30
DNA: TGTGCCTGGAGCTGGGCGGGGTACTACAATGAGCAGTTCTTC
CDR3: CAWSWAGYYNEQFF

size: few
D: TRBD2
J: TRBJ2-1
V: TRBV5-1
DNA: TGCGCCAGCAGGCCCGGGACTAGCGGGAGGAATGAGCAGTTCTTC
CDR3: CASRPGTSGRNEQFF

size: few
D: TRBD1
J: TRBJ1-5
V: TRBV7-6
DNA: TGTGCCAGCAGCTTAAGACAGGGGTTAAATCAGCCCCAGCATTTT
CDR3: CASSLRQGLNQPQHF

size: .
D: .
J: TRBJ2-4
V: TRBV20-1
DNA: TGCAGTGCTGGGACAGGGCTAGCGGGAGCCAAAAACATTCAGTACTTC
CDR3: CSAGTGLAGAKNIQYF

size: .
D: .
J: TRBJ2-7
V: TRBV10-3
DNA: TGTGCCATCAGTGTCGGCAGGACCTCCTACGAGCAGTACTTC
CDR3: CAISVGRTSYEQYF

size: .
D: TRBD2
J: TRBJ2-1
V: TRBV12-3/TRBV12-4
DNA: TGTGCCAGCAGTCCCAGGACTAGCGGGAGGTGGAATGAGCAGTTCTTC
CDR3: CASSPRTSGRWNEQFF

size: few
D: .
J: TRBJ2-5
V: TRBV7-2
DNA: TGTGCCAGCAGCTGGACTCACAAACAAGAGACCCAGTACTTC
CDR3: CASSWTHKQETQYF

size: .
D: .
J: TRBJ2-1
V: TRBV5-5
DNA: TGTGCCAGCAGCTTTTTGAAACGTAGCTCCTACAATGAGCAGTTCTTC
CDR3: CASSFLKRSSYNEQFF

size: .
D: .
J: TRBJ1-5
V: TRBV5-5
DNA: TGTGCCAGCGCGAGGGGGGGCGGCAATCAGCCCCAGCATTTT
CDR3: CASARGGGNQPQHF

size: few
D: TRBD2
J: TRBJ2-1
V: TRBV10-3
DNA: TGTGCCATCAGTGAGCTCGGACTAGCGGTGGCCAATGAGCAGTTCTTC
CDR3: CAISELGLAVANEQFF

size: .
D: TRBD1
J: TRBJ1-6
V: TRBV28
DNA: TGTGCCAGCAGGAAAAAGGACAGGCCCGTCTATAATTCACCCCTCCACTTT
CDR3: CASRKKDRPVYNSPLHF

size: once
D: .
J: TRBJ2-5
V: TRBV20-1
DNA: TGCAGTGCCCATATCCAGGAGACCCAGTACTTC
CDR3: CSAHIQETQYF

size: .
D: TRBD1
J: TRBJ2-2
V: TRBV2
DNA: TGTGCCAGCAAGGGCGACAGGGTGAACACCGGGGAGCTGTTTTTT
CDR3: CASKGDRVNTGELFF

size: .
D: .
J: TRBJ2-2
V: TRBV10-2
DNA: TGCGCCACCTCCCAGCTAAGAAACACCGGGGAGCTGTTTTTT
CDR3: CATSQLRNTGELFF

size: few
D: .
J: TRBJ2-5
V: TRBV5-1
DNA: TGCGCCAGCAGCTTGGTTGGAGGGGGGCAAGAGACCCAGTACTTC
CDR3: CASSLVGGGQETQYF

size: .
D: .
J: TRBJ1-2
V: TRBV20-1
DNA: TGCAGTGCCCCAGCAGCAGGGAGGGGTGGCTACACCTTC
CDR3: CSAPAAGRGGYTF

size: few
D: TRBD1
J: TRBJ2-1
V: TRBV10-2
DNA: TGCGCCAGCAGGGGACAGAAGGGCTACAATGAGCAGTTCTTC
CDR3: CASRGQKGYNEQFF

size: few
D: TRBD2
J: TRBJ2-7
V: TRBV6-1
DNA: TGTGCCAGCAGAAGACTAGCGGGAGGTACCTACGAGCAGTACTTC
CDR3: CASRRLAGGTYEQYF

size: .
D: .
J: TRBJ2-5
V: TRBV7-9
DNA: TGTGCCAGCAGCGCAGGGTACGAGACCCAGTACTTC
CDR3: CASSAGYETQYF